The 18 T cell receptor beta chains reported below all come from one sample, sequenced in a study of T cell responses to AZD1222 COVID-19 vaccine (dated by TCRdb to the early 2020s). The meaning of the sample's time point label: baseline before first vaccination. The library was prepared using the immunoSEQ multiplex PCR assay. The table was pulled from immuneACCESS by TCRdb, which kept in-frame rearrangements only. Such tables lose some clones; where checked, under half of the loss comes from unresolved V genes, and the rest has no known cause. The table for this sample lists fewer than 150,000 clones; 84% of them were counted only once. The ten largest clonotypes hold roughly 4.3% of the sample. Sample: peripheral blood, taken on day 0 of AZD1222 vaccination. These TCRs come from an adult in good health.

This chain connects TRBV28 to TRBJ1-5; tentative D call: TRBD1 (5 bases). Trimming removed 6 bases from V and 2 bases from J, with 8 bases in between. The CDR3 covers 13 residues. Germline V gene data show CDR1 as MDHEN and CDR2 as SYDVKM. CDR3 loop: CASRQTGNQPQHF. The CDR3 DNA reads TGTGCCAGCAGACAGACAGGCAATCAGCCCCAGCATTTT.

The J gene is TRBJ1-2, the V gene TRBV11-2; 7 positions agree with TRBD1. The CDR3 has 17 amino acids. J lost 7 bases, V lost 2 bases, and 16 bases had no gene match. The germline V gene encodes CDR1 SGHAT and CDR2 FQNNGV. The CDR3 loop is CASSLNHGGGSVAGYTF. The CDR3 DNA is TGTGCCAGCAGCTTAAACCATGGAGGGGGCTCGGTGGCTGGCTACACCTTC.

The chain is built from TRBV29-1 and TRBJ1-2; perhaps TRBD1 as D (5 bases). The CDR3 sequence is 14 residues long. Per germline, CDR1 SQVTM and CDR2 ANQGSEA. Trimming shortened V by 8 bases and J by 2 bases, and 18 bases separated the two germline ends. CDR3 region: CSTHRGELNYGYTF. The CDR3 DNA sequence: TGCAGCACACATCGGGGGGAACTGAACTATGGCTACACCTTC.

A single count supports this clone. The chain recombines TRBV28 with TRBJ2-7; D is uncertain. Germline lookup yields CDR1 MDHEN and CDR2 SYDVKM. The CDR3 extends over 13 amino acids. V dropped 3 bases and J dropped 0 bases, with 6 bases sitting between them. The CDR3 is CASSFGASYEQYF. In DNA, the CDR3 is TGTGCCAGCAGTTTTGGCGCCTCCTACGAGCAGTACTTC.

This chain connects TRBV28 to TRBJ2-1; 8 positions agree with TRBD1. The length of the CDR3 is 15 residues. After removal of 6 bases from V and 8 bases from J, the junction contained 12 bases not matched to a gene. Germline V CDR1 and CDR2: MDHEN, SYDVKM. In nucleotides, the CDR3 is TGTGCCAGCAGCACAGTTGGACAGGGTAAGGATGAGCAGTTCTTC. This translates into CASSTVGQGKDEQFF.

The chain recombines TRBV19 with TRBJ1-1, with D perhaps matching TRBD1 (5 bases). Trimming took 6 bases from V and 4 from J, leaving 21 bases between them. CDR3 length equals 16 residues. Germline V gives CDR1 LNHDA, CDR2 SQIVND (reference sequence). CDR3 region: CASRSRRGNGFTEAFF. The CDR3 coding sequence is TGTGCCAGTAGGAGTCGGAGGGGAAATGGTTTCACTGAAGCTTTCTTT.

The chain has TRBV27 and TRBJ2-1; D gene uncertain. Germline values: CDR1 MNHEY, CDR2 SMNVEV (reference sequence). The V gene lost 3 bases and the J gene lost 12 bases, with 21 bases spanning the gap. This CDR3 is built from 15 residues. CDR3 residues: CASSLGTTVSLSQFF. The CDR3 nucleotides are TGTGCCAGCAGTTTGGGAACCACAGTTTCTCTTTCGCAGTTCTTC.

The gene calls are TRBV27 and TRBJ1-1; D is ambiguous. The CDR3 consists of 15 residues. Germline V gives CDR1 MNHEY, CDR2 SMNVEV (reference sequence). V was trimmed by 5 bases and J by 2 bases, leaving 15 bases between them. The CDR3 is CASSTLSVLNTEAFF. The CDR3 region has the DNA TGTGCCAGCAGTACCTTGTCAGTATTAAACACTGAAGCTTTCTTT.

This clone was counted a few times. The chain uses TRBV2 and TRBJ1-4, with D possibly matching TRBD1 (5 bases). V was clipped by 5 bases and J by 0 bases, with 10 bases between them. Germline CDR1 reads SNHLY; CDR2 reads FYNNEI. The CDR3 extends over 15 amino acids. CDR3 loop: CASSRQRTTNEKLFF. The CDR3 DNA sequence: TGTGCCAGCAGTAGACAGAGGACAACTAATGAAAAACTGTTTTTT.

V is TRBV18 and J is TRBJ1-5, with D unclear. The V gene lost 4 bases and the J gene lost 0 bases, with 16 bases spanning the gap. Germline-derived CDR1 and CDR2 are KGHSH and LQKENI. This CDR3 comprises 17 residues. In nucleotides, the CDR3 is TGTGCCAGCTCACTTAGTAGATCAGAGAATAGCAATCAGCCCCAGCATTTT. Translation gives CASSLSRSENSNQPQHF.

This chain joins TRBV29-1 and TRBJ1-1, with D possibly being TRBD1 (5 bases). The germline CDR1 and CDR2 sequences are SQVTM and ANQGSEA. V lost 4 bases, J lost 4 bases, and 13 bases lay in between. The CDR3 sequence is 13 residues long. The CDR3 spells CSVGHAQGTEAFF. The CDR3 DNA reads TGCAGCGTTGGGCACGCGCAGGGCACTGAAGCTTTCTTT.

The chain is built from TRBV27 and TRBJ1-6; 9 positions match TRBD1. V lost 7 bases and J lost 8; bases outside the gene matches: 9. This CDR3 spans 15 amino acids. Germline V gives CDR1 MNHEY, CDR2 SMNVEV (reference sequence). In DNA form, the CDR3 reads TGTGCCAGCACATTGGACAGGGGAACATATTCACCCCTCCACTTT. Encoded protein: CASTLDRGTYSPLHF.

There are a few counts of this clone. The genes are TRBV25-1 and TRBJ1-3, with TRBD1 identical over 9 bases. The CDR3 runs to 14 residues. Germline V gene lookup returns CDR1 MGHDK and CDR2 SYGVNS. V was clipped by 6 bases and J by 7 bases; unmatched bases: 7. In DNA, the CDR3 is TGTGCCAGCAGGAGGACAGGGGAGGGGAACACCATATATTTT. This encodes CASRRTGEGNTIYF.

This chain connects TRBV15 to TRBJ2-1; possible D gene TRBD2, 5 bases. CDR1 LNHNV and CDR2 YYDKDF come from the germline V gene (reference sequence). With 1 base removed from V and 7 bases from J, the gap between germline ends came to 11 bases. The CDR3 runs 14 residues. CDR3 in DNA: TGTGCCACCAGCAGAGGAGGAAGCGGAAATGAGCAGTTCTTC. Translating it yields CATSRGGSGNEQFF.

This chain joins TRBV5-4 and TRBJ2-5, with D perhaps matching TRBD1 or TRBD2 (6 bases each). This CDR3 has 16 residues. V was pared by 2 bases and J by 2 bases, with 16 bases between. Germline CDR1 and CDR2: SGHNT and YYREEE (reference sequence). The CDR3 DNA is TGTGCCAGCAGCTTTCTAACGGGGGCGCAACAAGAGACCCAGTACTTC. Protein: CASSFLTGAQQETQYF. Full variable domain (missing parts from reference TRBV5-4 and TRBJ2-5): ETGVTQSPTHLIKTRGQQVTLRCSSQSGHNTVSWYQQALGQGPQFIFQYYREEENGRGNFPPRFSGLQFPNYSSELNVNALELDDSALYLCASSFLTGAQQETQYFGPGTRLLVL.

The V call is TRBV5-4, the J call TRBJ2-3; possible D gene TRBD1, 5 bases. This CDR3 region has 17 residues. V dropped 2 bases and J dropped 3 bases, with 19 bases sitting between them. Germline CDR1 and CDR2: SGHNT and YYREEE (reference sequence). The CDR3, as DNA: TGTGCCAGCAGCTTTTCCTGGGTAGGGGTTCGAACAGATACGCAGTATTTT. Translated: CASSFSWVGVRTDTQYF.

The V call is TRBV5-8, the J call TRBJ2-3; D call uncertain. CDR3 length equals 13 residues. Germline CDR1 SGHTS, CDR2 YDEGEE. V lost 0 bases and J 4 bases, leaving 6 bases between the germline ends. The CDR3 spells CASSLDSSDTQYF. The DNA for the CDR3 is TGTGCCAGCAGCTTGGACAGTTCAGATACGCAGTATTTT.

The rearrangement uses TRBV3-1 (or the pseudogene TRBV3-2) and TRBJ1-1, with a possible D match to TRBD1 (6 bases). This CDR3 spans 14 amino acids. From germline, CDR1 is LGHDT and CDR2 YNNKEL (reference sequence). The V end lost 8 bases, the J end lost 6 bases, and 19 bases lay between the germline ends. CDR3 amino acids: CASSRTGGEPEAFF. The DNA of the CDR3 is TGTGCCAGCTCTCGGACCGGGGGCGAGCCTGAAGCTTTCTTT.